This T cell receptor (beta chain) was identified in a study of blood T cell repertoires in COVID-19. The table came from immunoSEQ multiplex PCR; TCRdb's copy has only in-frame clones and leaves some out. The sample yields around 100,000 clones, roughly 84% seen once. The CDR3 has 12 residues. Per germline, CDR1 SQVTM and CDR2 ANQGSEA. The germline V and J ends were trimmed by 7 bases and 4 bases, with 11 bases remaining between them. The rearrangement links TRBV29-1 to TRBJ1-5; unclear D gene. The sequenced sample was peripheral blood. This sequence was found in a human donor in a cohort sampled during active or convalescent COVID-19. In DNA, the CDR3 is TGCAGCGCCGGGGAGCAGAATCAGCCCCAGCATTTT. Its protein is CSAGEQNQPQHF. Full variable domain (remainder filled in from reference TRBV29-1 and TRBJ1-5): SAVISQKPSRDICQRGTSLTIQCQVDSQVTMMFWYRQQPGQSLTLIATANQGSEATYESGFVIDKFPISRPNLTFSTLTVSNMSPEDSSIYLCSAGEQNQPQHFGDGTRLSIL.